These 30 T cell receptor beta chains share one sample of origin, sequenced in a study of regulatory T cells in long-lasting Graves disease. With iRepertoire HTBI primers and Arm-PCR of CDR3 regions, TCR beta libraries were built. TCRdb processed the multiplex PCR reads anew with MiXCR; each CDR3 protein has one entry. This repertoire shows approximately 470,000 distinct CDR3 sequences, around 15% found once; its top ten account for more than 10%. Time point specified: newly diagnosed GD, antithyroid drugs for less than 3 months. RNA isolated from PBMCs was used to make the TCR library. The same sample was also used in a study of T cells in Graves' hyperthyroidism and ophthalmopathy.

The sequencing here drew on peripheral blood mononuclear cells (PBMCs), taken at new diagnosis, from a patient treated with antithyroid drugs. The receptor set was obtained from a middle-aged man with Graves disease.

This chain uses TRBV12-3 or TRBV12-4 with TRBJ2-7, with TRBD2 identical over 8 bases. The trim removed 2 bases at V and 2 bases at J, leaving 11 bases unmatched. CDR3 size: 17 residues. This CDR3 reads CASSLRAGAPGTYEQYF. The CDR3 nucleotides read TGTGCCAGCAGTTTAAGAGCGGGAGCGCCGGGGACCTACGAGCAGTACTTC.

The rearrangement joins TRBV6-1 to TRBJ1-5; the D is unclear. V dropped 1 base and J dropped 5 bases, with 6 bases sitting between them. The CDR3 consists of 13 residues. From germline, CDR1 is MNHNS and CDR2 SASEGT. The CDR3 region has the DNA TGTGCCAGCAGTGAAGTGGACGATCAGCCCCAGCATTTT. As protein: CASSEVDDQPQHF.

This clonotype was recorded a few times. The V gene is TRBV7-2, the J gene TRBJ1-5; D might be TRBD1 (5 bases). The CDR3 sequence is 16 residues long. V lost 3 bases to trimming and J lost 7 bases, with 19 bases between them. CDR1 SGHTA and CDR2 FQGNSA come from the germline V gene. The CDR3 DNA follows: TGTGCCAGCAGCTTTGGGGGACCCCAAGGCGACCAGCCCCAGCATTTT. Translation gives CASSFGGPQGDQPQHF.

The table lists this clonotype with many counts. The rearrangement uses TRBV20-1 and TRBJ1-6; no reliable D call. The CDR3 consists of 12 residues. Looked up from germline, CDR1 is DFQATT and CDR2 is SNEGSKA (reference sequence). The V and J ends lost 3 bases and 10 bases respectively, with 10 bases between them. The CDR3 nucleotides read TGCAGTGCTAGGGGCGGCAACTCACCCCTCCACTTT. Residues: CSARGGNSPLHF.

This clonotype appeared many times. This chain connects TRBV24-1 to TRBJ1-1; 8 bases match TRBD1. This CDR3 comprises 14 residues. The V segment lost 5 bases and the J segment 3 bases; nucleotides outside the gene matches: 4. The germline gives CDR1 KGHDR, CDR2 SFDVKD. Here the CDR3 reads CATSGAGGYTEAFF. The CDR3 DNA reads TGTGCCACCAGTGGGGCAGGGGGCTACACTGAAGCTTTCTTT.

In its sample, this clonotype was seen many times. The rearrangement joins TRBV27 to TRBJ2-1; TRBD1 is a possible D gene (6 bases). Trimming left V 3 bases short and J 4 bases short, with 10 bases between. Germline values: CDR1 MNHEY, CDR2 SMNVEV (reference sequence). The CDR3 covers 14 residues. The CDR3 DNA reads TGTGCCAGCAGTTTTACAGGGCTATACAATGAGCAGTTCTTC. The encoded protein is CASSFTGLYNEQFF.

This clonotype was detected many times. The chain has TRBV28 and TRBJ2-5, with 8 nucleotides matching TRBD1. The germline gives CDR1 MDHEN, CDR2 SYDVKM. V trimming: 5 bases; J trimming: 5 bases; junction bases outside the gene matches: 13. CDR3 size: 16 residues. The CDR3 DNA sequence: TGTGCCAGCAGTGGGGGGACAGGCGGTGTTTTGGAGACCCAGTACTTC. Its translation: CASSGGTGGVLETQYF. Full variable domain (outside the CDR3, taken from reference TRBV28 and TRBJ2-5): DVKVTQSSRYLVKRTGEKVFLECVQDMDHENMFWYRQDPGLGLRLIYFSYDVKMKEKGDIPEGYSVSREKKERFSLILESASTNQTSMYLCASSGGTGGVLETQYFGPGTRLLVL.

This clonotype was detected a few times. One end of the junction is discordant with germline, which a read error may explain. V usage is TRBV2 and J usage is TRBJ2-3; 8 bases match TRBD2. The CDR3 runs 14 residues. Germline lookup yields CDR1 SNHLY and CDR2 FYNNEI. The chain's CDR3 is CASRPGLASDAQYF. The CDR3 DNA reads as TGTGCCAGCAGACCAGGACTAGCTTCAGATGCGCAGTATTTT.

The rearrangement joins TRBV2 to TRBJ1-2; 7 bases match TRBD1. The CDR3 is 13 amino acids. Unmatched junction bases numbered 4, after V lost 6 bases and J lost 3 bases. CDR1 SNHLY and CDR2 FYNNEI come from the germline V gene. The CDR3 sequence is CASSQGEDYGYTF. CDR3 bases: TGTGCCAGCAGCCAGGGGGAGGACTATGGCTACACCTTC.

The chain joins TRBV6-2 or TRBV6-3 to TRBJ2-1; 7 bases are a match to TRBD2. The germline V gene encodes CDR1 MNHEY and CDR2 SVGEGT. The CDR3 is made up of 13 amino acids. Unmatched junction bases numbered 6, after V lost 5 bases and J lost 8 bases. The chain's CDR3 is CASSEFGGDEQFF. CDR3 in DNA: TGTGCCAGCAGTGAGTTTGGGGGGGATGAGCAGTTCTTC.

In this sample, this clonotype turned up many times. The CDR3 region has the DNA TGTGCCAGCAGACCCCCCGTCTACGAGCAGTACTTC. Translation gives CASRPPVYEQYF. The V gene is TRBV2, the J gene TRBJ2-7; the D is unclear. Trimming took off 6 bases at V and 3 bases at J, with 9 bases between the two ends. CDR3 length: 12 residues. The germline CDR1 and CDR2 sequences are SNHLY and FYNNEI.

The sample holds many counts of this clonotype. The V and J genes are TRBV2 and TRBJ1-2; TRBD1 matches 9 bases. The CDR3 spans 16 residues. Germline CDR1 and CDR2: SNHLY and FYNNEI. V lost 2 bases to trimming and J lost 2 bases; unmatched junction nucleotides: 6. The CDR3 loop reads CASSEPPGQGNYGYTF. CDR3 bases: TGTGCCAGCAGTGAACCCCCGGGACAGGGAAACTATGGCTACACCTTC.

This clonotype has only a few counts. The gene calls are TRBV10-3 and TRBJ2-4; TRBD1 aligns across 9 bases. The last part of the DNA fits TRBJ2-7 better; the J call may be wrong. CDR3 size: 13 residues. Germline assignment: CDR1 ENHRY and CDR2 SYGVKD. The CDR3 DNA reads as TGTGCCATCAGGCCGGGACAGGGTGGCGAGCAGTACTTC. Its translation: CAIRPGQGGEQYF.

Regarding this clonotype: Relative to the germline gene, one junction end is altered; a read error may explain this. The chain links TRBV3-1 to TRBJ2-2; the match to TRBD1 covers 9 bases. This CDR3 comprises 16 residues. Germline CDR1 LGHDT, CDR2 YNNKEL (reference sequence). CDR3 amino acids: CVSSHRTGANTGELFF. The CDR3 DNA is TGTGTCAGCAGCCATCGGACAGGGGCGAACACCGGGGAGCTGTTCTTT. Full variable domain (rest looked up from reference TRBV3-1 and TRBJ2-2): DTAVSQTPKYLVTQMGNDKSIKCEQNLGHDTMYWYKQDSKKFLKIMFSYNNKELIINETVPNRFSPKSPDKAHLNLHINSLELGDSAVYFCVSSHRTGANTGELFFGEGSRLTVL.

This clonotype was observed many times. The chain joins TRBV20-1 to TRBJ1-5; 7 nucleotides match TRBD1. This CDR3 has 12 amino acids. CDR1 and CDR2 from the germline V gene are DFQATT and SNEGSKA (reference sequence). J was trimmed by 6 bases and V by 4 bases; bases with no gene match: 3. CDR3 sequence: CSATQGTQPQHF. For the CDR3, the DNA is TGCAGTGCTACACAGGGGACTCAGCCCCAGCATTTT.

This clonotype has a count of ten or more. The chain uses TRBV7-3 and TRBJ2-5, with D tentatively TRBD1 or TRBD2 (6 bases each). Trimming left V 5 bases short and J 5 bases short, with 15 bases between. Germline lookup yields CDR1 SGHTA and CDR2 FQGTGA. The CDR3 consists of 14 residues. The DNA of the CDR3 is TGTGCCAGCAGCCCCTTCGGAGGGGGGGAGACCCAGTACTTC. Translating it yields CASSPFGGGETQYF.

V gene TRBV12-3 or TRBV12-4 combines with J gene TRBJ2-1, with 9 positions matching TRBD2. J gave up 0 bases and V 7 bases, and 7 bases lay outside the gene matches. The CDR3 has 16 amino acids. The CDR3 protein is CASKLAGLASYNEQFF. Written as DNA, the CDR3 is TGTGCCAGCAAGCTAGCGGGGCTCGCCTCCTACAATGAGCAGTTCTTC.

This clonotype was seen repeatedly, ten times or more. The chain couples TRBV3-1 to TRBJ2-3; 7 bases are shared with TRBD1. The germline V gene has CDR1 LGHDT and CDR2 YNNKEL (reference sequence). V trimming: 1 base; J trimming: 9 bases; junction bases outside the gene matches: 7. This CDR3 contains 14 residues. This chain's CDR3 is CASSQARGSRTQYF. CDR3 sequence (DNA): TGTGCCAGCAGCCAAGCCAGGGGGTCGCGGACGCAGTATTTT.

This clonotype showed up many times. The gene calls are TRBV7-2 and TRBJ2-1; 9 bases fit TRBD2. In germline, CDR1 is SGHTA, CDR2 FQGNSA. The CDR3 totals 16 residues. Trimming at V came to 4 bases and at J to 2 bases, leaving 6 bases not matched to a gene. In DNA form, the CDR3 reads TGTGCCAGCAGCTCACTAGCGGGCCTCCCCTACAATGAGCAGTTCTTC. Protein product: CASSSLAGLPYNEQFF.

This clonotype was seen repeatedly, ten times or more. This sequence joins TRBV24-1 and TRBJ2-2, with 10 bases aligning to TRBD1. Germline CDR1 reads KGHDR; CDR2 reads SFDVKD. This CDR3 is 17 amino acids long. The trim removed 7 bases at V and 1 base at J, leaving 8 bases unmatched. In nucleotides, the CDR3 is TGTGCCACCAGGGACCGGGACAGGGGTCTGAACACCGGGGAGCTGTTTTTT. Its translation: CATRDRDRGLNTGELFF.

The sample holds many counts of this clonotype. J is TRBJ2-3 and V is TRBV5-6; 10 bases fit TRBD1. The CDR3 sequence is 15 residues long. V lost 3 bases and J lost 4; bases outside the gene matches: 5. In germline, CDR1 is SGHDT, CDR2 YYEEEE. The CDR3 DNA reads TGTGCCAGCAGCTACGACAGGGGGCGCGCAGATACGCAGTATTTT. Residues: CASSYDRGRADTQYF.

This clonotype was seen more than once but under ten times. The DNA is omitted, as the CDR3 cannot be located on it reliably, and the CDR3 follows TCRdb's listing. The chain couples TRBV29-1 to TRBJ2-7. The CDR3 spans 11 amino acids, including both terminal residues. Germline loops: CDR1 SQVTM, CDR2 ANQGSEA. The CDR3 sequence: CSVDVGSGSFF.

In this sample, this clonotype turned up a few times. V is TRBV9 and J is TRBJ1-5; no reliable D call. The V end lost 2 bases, the J end lost 7 bases, and 16 bases lay between the germline ends. Germline CDR1 SGDLS, CDR2 YYNGEE. This CDR3 region has 15 residues. The CDR3 sequence is CASSVSGSLFQPQHF. CDR3 coding DNA: TGTGCCAGCAGCGTCTCCGGGTCCTTATTCCAGCCCCAGCATTTT.

This clonotype was observed a handful of times. The J gene is TRBJ2-2, the V gene TRBV5-1, with TRBD2 matching 8 bases. The CDR3 runs to 15 residues. Germline trimming cut 4 bases from V and 7 bases from J; bases unmatched to any gene: 9. CDR1 and CDR2 (germline): SGHRS, YFSETQ. CDR3 bases: TGCGCCAGCAGCATCGCAGCGGGAGCAAACGGGGAGCTGTTTTTT. This codes for CASSIAAGANGELFF.

This clonotype was counted many times. The chain uses TRBV12-3 or TRBV12-4 and TRBJ2-5; D call uncertain. CDR3 length equals 14 residues. The V end lost 5 bases, the J end lost 5 bases, and 15 bases lay between the germline ends. The CDR3 region is CASSPFGVGETQYF. CDR3 nucleotides: TGTGCCAGCAGTCCTTTTGGGGTTGGGGAGACCCAGTACTTC.

This chain connects TRBV3-1 to TRBJ2-3, with TRBD2 as a possible D gene (6 bases). Trimming stripped 4 bases from V and 2 bases from J, with 19 bases between. Germline loops: CDR1 LGHDT, CDR2 YNNKEL (reference sequence). CDR3 length: 17 amino acids. In DNA, the CDR3 is TGTGCCAGCAGCCGCCGGGGGAGGCGACCCTTCACAGATACGCAGTATTTT. It encodes CASSRRGRRPFTDTQYF.

This clonotype appeared many times. The rearrangement joins TRBV11-3 to TRBJ2-5; D gene uncertain. Germline CDR1 and CDR2: SGHNT and YENEEA. CDR3 length: 16 amino acids. V was pared by 1 base and J by 0 bases, with 12 bases between. CDR3 coding DNA: TGTGCCAGCAGCTTAGGGGCTCTTCGGTACCAAGAGACCCAGTACTTC. The encoded protein is CASSLGALRYQETQYF.

The V call is TRBV3-1, the J call TRBJ2-2, with D perhaps given as TRBD1 or TRBD2 (5 bases each). This CDR3 comprises 17 residues. Trimming removed 1 base from V and 1 base from J, with 13 bases in between. Per the germline V gene, CDR1 is LGHDT and CDR2 is YNNKEL (reference sequence). The CDR3 reads CASSQVWSGRNTGELFF. CDR3 bases: TGTGCCAGCAGCCAAGTTTGGTCGGGACGGAACACCGGGGAGCTGTTTTTT.

With regard to this clonotype: A much larger clone is a single base away; this may be a read error. The chain has TRBV29-1 and TRBJ2-5, with D possibly called TRBD1 or TRBD2 (6 bases each). Germline-derived CDR1 and CDR2 are SQVTM and ANQGSEA. Trimming cost V 8 bases and J 2 bases, with 18 bases left between them. The length of the CDR3 is 14 residues. CDR3: CSIARGRSQETQYF. The CDR3 DNA reads TGCAGCATAGCCCGGGGGCGAAGTCAAGAGACCCAGTACTTC.

This chain uses TRBV25-1 with TRBJ2-7; 10 bases are a match to TRBD2. J gave up 0 bases and V 3 bases, and 2 bases lay outside the gene matches. Germline CDR1 reads MGHDK; CDR2 reads SYGVNS. This CDR3 has 15 amino acids. CDR3: CASSEPSGSSYEQYF. The DNA of the CDR3 is TGTGCCAGCAGTGAGCCTAGCGGGAGCTCCTACGAGCAGTACTTC.